Given below is one T cell receptor (beta chain) in context. Antigen: not known. This sample is drawn from a study of shared clonotypes between healthy human individuals. Study observations and caveats: Sharing across several donors was seen in roughly 5.2% of naive CD4 clonotypes. It was the few donors that limited the genetic and exposure-history diversity represented. Unshared clonotypes carried lower generation probabilities than those common to all four donors.

Assay: immunoSEQ multiplex PCR; the TCRdb copy retains only in-frame clones and omits some. This sample has some 2 million clones; 95% occur once, and the top ten carry 0.13%. CDR3 size: 13 residues. Germline V CDR1 and CDR2: SEHNR, FQNEAQ (reference sequence). V was clipped by 6 bases and J by 1 base, with 7 bases between them. The sequencing sample was made of naive CD4+ T cells sorted from blood. Stated subset: CD45RA+ positively selected. This chain links TRBV7-9 with TRBJ2-1, with D hard to call. The sequence came from a man between 18 and 35 years old in good health. CDR3: CASSRGSYNEQFF. The CDR3 nucleotides read TGTGCCAGCAGTCGTGGGTCCTACAATGAGCAGTTCTTC.